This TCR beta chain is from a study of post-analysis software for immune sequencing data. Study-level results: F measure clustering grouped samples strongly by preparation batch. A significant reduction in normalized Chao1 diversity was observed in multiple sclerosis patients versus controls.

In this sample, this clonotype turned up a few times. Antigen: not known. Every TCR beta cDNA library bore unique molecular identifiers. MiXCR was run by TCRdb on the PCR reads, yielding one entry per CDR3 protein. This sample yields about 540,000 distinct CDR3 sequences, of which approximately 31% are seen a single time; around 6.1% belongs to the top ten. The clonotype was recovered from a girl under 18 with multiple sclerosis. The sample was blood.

CDR3 residues: CASSLGGFLTDTQYF. For the CDR3, the DNA is TGTGCCAGCAGCTTAGGGGGGTTTTTGACAGATACGCAGTATTTT. The gene calls are TRBV7-9 and TRBJ2-3; D might be TRBD1 or TRBD2, each matching 5 bases. The CDR3 loop spans 15 amino acids. V lost 1 base and J 3 bases, leaving 11 bases between the germline ends. Germline V gene sequence: CDR1 SEHNR, CDR2 FQNEAQ (reference sequence).